Following are 2 T cell receptor beta chains from one sample sequenced in a study of cytomegalovirus exposure and HLA in healthy donors. Primers included in the PCR were 60 Vbeta and 13 Jbeta primers. Generated by immunoSEQ multiplex PCR, the TCRdb table keeps only in-frame clones and is missing some. The repertoire includes around 150,000 clones, 65% to 90% of them detected once, and about 2% sits in the top ten. The specimen was PBMCs. The receptors here all came from a human donor in good health.

The chain recombines TRBV5-6 with TRBJ2-7; 11 nucleotides match TRBD2. With V trimmed by 4 bases and J by 2 bases, 2 bases remained unmatched. This CDR3 is 14 amino acids long. The germline V gene encodes CDR1 SGHDT and CDR2 YYEEEE. CDR3 region: CASSLSGGAYEQYF. The CDR3 DNA sequence: TGTGCCAGCAGCCTTAGCGGGGGGGCCTACGAGCAGTACTTC.

J is TRBJ2-1 and V is TRBV7-2; 9 bases map to TRBD2. CDR1 and CDR2 (germline): SGHTA, FQGNSA. Germline trimming cut 0 bases from V and 9 bases from J; bases unmatched to any gene: 6. The length of the CDR3 is 15 residues. DNA of the CDR3: TGTGCCAGCAGCTTAGCGGCGGGGGGGCCGAGTGAGCAGTTCTTC. Protein sequence: CASSLAAGGPSEQFF.